What follows are 26 T cell receptor beta chains derived from one specimen sequenced in a study of early T cells in non-severe SARS-CoV-2 infection. TCRdb reanalysed the 5' RACE reads using MiXCR and keeps one entry per CDR3 protein. In the table there are 50,000 to 80,000 distinct CDR3 sequences, 8.8% of which are singletons. The sequencing here drew on whole blood, taken at baseline. These receptors came from an adult who was a healthcare worker with PCR-confirmed SARS-CoV-2 infection or an uninfected control (not recorded which).

This clonotype was seen at least ten times. The genes are TRBV12-3 or TRBV12-4 and TRBJ1-2, with TRBD1 matching 7 bases. Trimming cost V 3 bases and J 7 bases; bases outside gene matches: 14. The CDR3 is made up of 16 amino acids. CDR3 in amino acids: CASSFGQGGLNRGYTF. CDR3 sequence (DNA): TGTGCCAGCAGTTTTGGTCAGGGGGGCTTAAACCGTGGCTACACCTTC.

The chain has TRBV12-3 or TRBV12-4 and TRBJ2-7; 13 bases are a match to TRBD2. CDR3 length equals 15 residues. V gave up 8 bases and J gave up 7 bases; unmatched junction bases: 11. CDR3 nucleotides: TGTGCCAGCCGGTCCGAACTAGCGGGAGGGTCGGAGCAGTACTTC. Its protein is CASRSELAGGSEQYF.

This clonotype was observed a few times. The chain couples TRBV24-1 to TRBJ2-3; 10 bases map to TRBD2. The CDR3 covers 15 residues. Per germline, CDR1 KGHDR and CDR2 SFDVKD. Germline trimming cut 4 bases from V and 1 base from J; bases unmatched to any gene: 1. CDR3 residues: CATSDGTSGTDTQYF. The CDR3 coding sequence is TGTGCCACCAGTGACGGGACTAGCGGCACAGATACGCAGTATTTT.

The table lists this clonotype with a few counts. The rearrangement uses TRBV20-1 and TRBJ2-1, with 7 positions matching TRBD1. The CDR3 consists of 12 residues. With 3 bases clipped from V and 7 bases from J, the junction kept 3 bases outside the gene matches. Germline loops: CDR1 DFQATT, CDR2 SNEGSKA (reference sequence). The CDR3 bases are TGCAGTGCTAGTATACAGGGGAATGAGCAGTTCTTC. This encodes CSASIQGNEQFF.

This clonotype turned up a few times. This chain links TRBV6-5 with TRBJ1-1; a weak D match, TRBD1 (6 bases). Germline CDR1 reads MNHEY; CDR2 reads SVGAGI. The CDR3 contains 13 residues. V shed 5 bases and J shed 5 bases, with 12 bases lying between them. This chain's CDR3 is CASSLRQVTEAFF. CDR3 nucleotides: TGTGCCAGCAGTCTACGACAGGTGACTGAAGCTTTCTTT.

Only a few counts were recorded for this clonotype. The rearrangement links TRBV1 to TRBJ2-7; the table's D gene call, TRBD2, was not cross checked with the DNA. TRBV1 corresponds to a pseudogene. The CDR3 contains 12 residues. The CDR3 sequence is CTSLLAGTEQYF. The CDR3 coding sequence is TGCACCAGCCTCCTAGCGGGAACCGAGCAGTACTTC.

This clonotype appeared many times. The chain has TRBV12-3 or TRBV12-4 and TRBJ2-2; 12 bases align to TRBD1. After removal of 7 bases from V and 6 bases from J, the junction contained 6 bases not matched to a gene. This CDR3 has 15 amino acids. The CDR3 sequence is CASTRGTGGPGELFF. In DNA form, the CDR3 reads TGTGCCAGCACTCGAGGGACAGGGGGCCCCGGGGAGCTGTTTTTT.

This chain connects TRBV21-1 to TRBJ1-3; the table calls TRBD1, which could not be checked here. TRBV21-1 is assigned pseudogene status. The CDR3 spans 17 residues. Here the CDR3 reads CASSKEGDPSSGNTIYF. DNA for the CDR3: TGTGCCAGCAGCAAAGAGGGGGACCCGAGCTCTGGAAACACCATATATTTT.

CDR3 sequence reads: CASTRGDEPDTEAFF. DNA for the CDR3: TGTGCCAGCACCAGAGGGGACGAGCCGGACACTGAAGCTTTCTTT. V is TRBV2 and J is TRBJ1-1; TRBD1 is a possible D gene (5 bases). CDR1 and CDR2 from the germline V gene are SNHLY and FYNNEI. Trimming left V 7 bases short and J 3 bases short, with 18 bases between. This CDR3 has 15 amino acids.

In its sample, this clonotype was seen a few times. J is TRBJ2-7 and V is TRBV18; no firm D call. The germline V and J ends were trimmed by 0 bases and 5 bases, with 2 bases remaining between them. This CDR3 comprises 11 residues. Germline loops: CDR1 KGHSH, CDR2 LQKENI. The CDR3 reads CASSPPHEQYF. The CDR3 DNA is TGTGCCAGCTCACCACCACACGAGCAGTACTTC.

This clonotype was seen more than once but under ten times. This chain connects TRBV20-1 to TRBJ1-3; the D is unclear. Germline V gene sequence: CDR1 DFQATT, CDR2 SNEGSKA (reference sequence). The CDR3 consists of 12 residues. V was shortened by 3 bases and J by 0 bases, with 3 bases between the two germline ends. DNA of the CDR3: TGCAGTGCTAGGAACTCTGGAAACACCATATATTTT. This codes for CSARNSGNTIYF.

This clonotype was counted at least ten times. The rearrangement links TRBV18 to TRBJ2-4; the D gene is possibly TRBD2 (6 bases). From germline, CDR1 is KGHSH and CDR2 LQKENI. The germline V and J ends were trimmed by 3 bases and 11 bases, with 8 bases remaining between them. The CDR3 contains 11 residues. CDR3 protein: CASSPRDFQYF. The CDR3 nucleotides read TGTGCCAGCTCACCTAGGGACTTTCAGTACTTC.

This clonotype has ten or more counts. This CDR3 reads CSARRGIGNTEAFF. The CDR3 DNA sequence: TGCAGTGCTCGCAGGGGTATAGGGAACACTGAAGCTTTCTTT. This rearrangement joins TRBV20-1 to TRBJ1-1, with a tentative D call TRBD1 (6 bases). V lost 5 bases and J 1 base, leaving 14 bases between the germline ends. Germline CDR1 is DFQATT and CDR2 is SNEGSKA (reference sequence). The CDR3 spans 14 residues.

The sample holds many counts of this clonotype. V is TRBV7-9 and J is TRBJ2-1; 15 nucleotides align to TRBD2. Germline CDR1 reads SEHNR; CDR2 reads FQNEAQ (reference sequence). The CDR3 has 17 amino acids. J lost 6 bases, V lost 6 bases, and 9 bases had no gene match. As DNA, the CDR3 is TGTGCCAGCAGTGGACTAGCGGGAGGGCCAGGTCCCAATGAGCAGTTCTTC. It is translated as CASSGLAGGPGPNEQFF.

The rearrangement uses TRBV11-2 and TRBJ2-7; no firm D call. V shed 1 base and J shed 0 bases, with 13 bases lying between them. The CDR3 has 16 amino acids. Germline V gene data show CDR1 as SGHAT and CDR2 as FQNNGV. CDR3 sequence: CASSLVTARGSYEQYF. The CDR3 DNA reads as TGTGCCAGCAGCTTAGTTACCGCCCGCGGCTCCTACGAGCAGTACTTC.

This clonotype was detected ten times or more. The gene calls are TRBV7-9 and TRBJ1-1; D call uncertain. The germline V gene encodes CDR1 SEHNR and CDR2 FQNEAQ (reference sequence). V lost 0 bases and J 5 bases, leaving 7 bases between the germline ends. The CDR3 is made up of 13 amino acids. The CDR3, as DNA: TGTGCCAGCAGCTTAGCGTTCGGGACTGAAGCTTTCTTT. Translating gives CASSLAFGTEAFF. The full variable domain, completed using reference TRBV7-9 and TRBJ1-1, is DTGVSQNPRHKITKRGQNVTFRCDPISEHNRLYWYRQTLGQGPEFLTYFQNEAQLEKSRLLSDRFSAERPKGSFSTLEIQRTEQGDSAMYLCASSLAFGTEAFFGQGTRLTVV.

The rearrangement links TRBV18 to TRBJ1-1, with 8 bases matching TRBD1. Germline V gives CDR1 KGHSH, CDR2 LQKENI. This CDR3 region has 17 residues. The J segment lost 0 bases and the V segment lost 4 bases, leaving 10 bases of the junction unmatched. In DNA, the CDR3 is TGTGCCAGCTCACAAGGACAGGGCTTATTCCTGAACACTGAAGCTTTCTTT. Its translation: CASSQGQGLFLNTEAFF.

The table lists this clonotype with many counts. The genes are TRBV7-9 and TRBJ2-1, with D unresolved. Trimming removed 8 bases at V and 9 bases at J, with 8 bases between. The CDR3 runs to 10 residues. CDR1 SEHNR and CDR2 FQNEAQ come from the germline V gene (reference sequence). CDR3: CASPWPEQFF. CDR3 bases: TGTGCCAGCCCCTGGCCTGAGCAGTTCTTC.

This clonotype occurred many times. This chain uses TRBV6-6 with TRBJ2-1, with 8 nucleotides matching TRBD2. The CDR3 covers 15 residues. V lost 0 bases and J lost 5; bases outside the gene matches: 3. Germline CDR1 and CDR2: MNHNY and SVGAGI (reference sequence). Here the CDR3 reads CASSYSSAGDNEQFF. DNA of the CDR3: TGTGCCAGCAGTTACTCTTCAGCGGGAGACAATGAGCAGTTCTTC.

The table lists this clonotype with many counts. The V and J genes are TRBV4-3 and TRBJ1-4; perhaps TRBD1 as D (5 bases). The germline CDR1 and CDR2 sequences are LGHNA and YSLEER. Trimming pared 1 base from V and 8 bases from J, leaving 20 bases between. CDR3 length: 17 amino acids. The CDR3 DNA sequence: TGCGCCAGCAGCCAAGTTTTCTCTTCAGGGTTAAGGGAAAAACTGTTTTTT. This gives the protein CASSQVFSSGLREKLFF.

This clonotype was observed at least ten times. The V and J genes are TRBV7-9 and TRBJ1-5; no clear D. V shed 5 bases and J shed 5 bases, with 10 bases lying between them. This CDR3 has 13 residues. Germline V gene data show CDR1 as SEHNR and CDR2 as FQNEAQ (reference sequence). The CDR3 DNA reads as TGTGCCAGCAGCCGAGACGATTATCAGCCCCAGCATTTT. This encodes CASSRDDYQPQHF. The variable domain in full, with the rest retrieved from reference TRBV7-9 and TRBJ1-5, is DTGVSQNPRHKITKRGQNVTFRCDPISEHNRLYWYRQTLGQGPEFLTYFQNEAQLEKSRLLSDRFSAERPKGSFSTLEIQRTEQGDSAMYLCASSRDDYQPQHFGDGTRLSIL.

This clonotype turned up a few times. CDR3 sequence reads: CSARLSGGFSEEAFF. The DNA of the CDR3 is TGCAGTGCTAGATTAAGCGGTGGATTCTCGGAGGAAGCTTTCTTT. This chain connects TRBV20-1 to TRBJ1-1; D is uncertain. CDR3 length equals 15 residues. Per germline, CDR1 DFQATT and CDR2 SNEGSKA (reference sequence). Trimming pared 2 bases from V and 8 bases from J, leaving 21 bases between.

This clonotype was seen more than once but under ten times. The chain combines TRBV10-1 with TRBJ1-2, with D maybe TRBD1 (5 bases). V lost 0 bases, J lost 8 bases, and 10 bases lay in between. From germline, CDR1 is WNHNN and CDR2 SYGVQD (reference sequence). The CDR3 sequence is 13 residues long. The chain's CDR3 is CASSESGGTGYTF. CDR3 sequence (DNA): TGCGCCAGCAGTGAGTCGGGAGGGACCGGCTACACCTTC.

This clonotype was picked up many times. This chain joins TRBV7-6 and TRBJ2-5; the match to TRBD2 covers 7 bases. The CDR3 consists of 18 residues. Germline values: CDR1 SGHVS, CDR2 FNYEAQ. J was trimmed by 2 bases and V by 1 base; bases with no gene match: 13. The CDR3 region is CASSLVPAGVVRQETQYF. The DNA of the CDR3 is TGTGCCAGCAGCTTAGTCCCCGCGGGAGTAGTTAGGCAAGAGACCCAGTACTTC. The full variable domain, its missing parts supplied by reference TRBV7-6 and TRBJ2-5, is GAGVSQSPRYKVTKRGQDVALRCDPISGHVSLYWYRQALGQGPEFLTYFNYEAQQDKSGLPNDRFSAERPEGSISTLTIQRTEQRDSAMYRCASSLVPAGVVRQETQYFGPGTRLLVL.

This sequence joins TRBV5-1 and TRBJ2-5, with 8 bases that match TRBD2. The V segment lost 0 bases and the J segment 1 base; nucleotides outside the gene matches: 5. This CDR3 spans 16 amino acids. Germline V lookup: CDR1 SGHRS, CDR2 YFSETQ. The CDR3 nucleotides read TGCGCCAGCAGCTTGGAGATAGCGGGGCCCCAAGAGACCCAGTACTTC. Translation: CASSLEIAGPQETQYF.

This clonotype was counted at least ten times. The chain recombines TRBV7-6 with TRBJ2-7, with 11 bases matching TRBD2. This CDR3 spans 17 amino acids. V lost 4 bases and J lost 6; bases outside the gene matches: 14. From germline, CDR1 is SGHVS and CDR2 FNYEAQ. The CDR3 DNA sequence: TGTGCCAGCAGCTCACGACCACCCGGGACTAGCGGAACCGAGCAGTACTTC. Protein sequence: CASSSRPPGTSGTEQYF.